Each of the 19 T cell receptor beta chains below was sequenced from the same sample in a study of technical replicates of blood from a few donors. The protocol was immunoSEQ multiplex PCR, while the TCRdb copy is restricted to in-frame clones and leaves out a portion. The sample holds 65,000 to 90,000 clones; 85% to 95% are singletons and the top ten take over 0.2%. The material sequenced was T cells isolated from PBMCs. All receptors derive from a human donor in good health.

The chain employs TRBV6-5 and TRBJ2-1; TRBD1 aligns across 7 bases. The J segment lost 4 bases and the V segment lost 7 bases, leaving 7 bases of the junction unmatched. The CDR3 has 14 amino acids. Per the germline V gene, CDR1 is MNHEY and CDR2 is SVGAGI. For the CDR3, the DNA is TGTGCCAGCACCAACCCGGGACAGTACAATGAGCAGTTCTTC. Its translation is CASTNPGQYNEQFF.

This chain joins TRBV27 and TRBJ2-3; 8 bases fit TRBD2. V lost 4 bases to trimming and J lost 5 bases; unmatched junction nucleotides: 5. This CDR3 contains 14 residues. From germline, CDR1 is MNHEY and CDR2 SMNVEV (reference sequence). DNA of the CDR3: TGTGCCAGCAGTTCGGGGGGGGCCCAAGATACGCAGTATTTT. Amino acids: CASSSGGAQDTQYF.

The V and J genes are TRBV5-1 and TRBJ2-7; D unclear. The germline CDR1 and CDR2 sequences are SGHRS and YFSETQ. The CDR3 length is 15 residues. V lost 4 bases and J lost 0, with 14 bases in between. The CDR3 loop reads CASSPVGLRSYEQYF. The CDR3 nucleotides are TGCGCCAGCAGCCCGGTTGGGCTACGCTCCTACGAGCAGTACTTC. Together with reference TRBV5-1 and TRBJ2-7, the CDR3 gives the full variable domain: KAGVTQTPRYLIKTRGQQVTLSCSPISGHRSVSWYQQTPGQGLQFLFEYFSETQRNKGNFPGRFSGRQFSNSRSEMNVSTLELGDSALYLCASSPVGLRSYEQYFGPGTRLTVT.

The rearrangement links TRBV4-1 to TRBJ1-2; TRBD1 agrees at 9 bases. CDR3 length equals 16 residues. After removal of 4 bases from V and 0 bases from J, the junction contained 6 bases not matched to a gene. The germline gives CDR1 MGHRA, CDR2 YSYEKL. The CDR3 is CASSPLGQGSNYGYTF. CDR3 DNA: TGCGCCAGCAGCCCACTCGGACAGGGGTCTAACTATGGCTACACCTTC.

This rearrangement joins TRBV10-1 to TRBJ2-1; 9 bases agree with TRBD1. CDR3 size: 14 residues. V dropped 5 bases and J dropped 8; count of bases not matched to a gene: 7. Germline CDR1 is WNHNN and CDR2 is SYGVQD (reference sequence). In DNA, the CDR3 is TGCGCCAGCAGTTCACTCGACAGGGGGGATGAGCAGTTCTTC. It codes for CASSSLDRGDEQFF.

This chain uses TRBV7-8 with TRBJ2-3, with 7 bases fitting TRBD2. V dropped 5 bases and J dropped 2; count of bases not matched to a gene: 10. The CDR3 loop spans 16 amino acids. CDR1 is SGHVS and CDR2 is FQNEAQ in the germline V gene. CDR3 loop: CASSLRAGAPTDTQYF. The CDR3 nucleotides read TGTGCCAGCAGCCTCCGGGCGGGAGCGCCCACAGATACGCAGTATTTT.

The V and J genes are TRBV7-6 and TRBJ2-1; 9 bases map to TRBD2. Unmatched junction bases numbered 6, after V lost 3 bases and J lost 6 bases. The length of the CDR3 is 15 residues. Germline V gene sequence: CDR1 SGHVS, CDR2 FNYEAQ. The CDR3 bases are TGTGCCAGCAGCTTTATGGGCGGGAGGGCCAATGAGCAGTTCTTC. Its translation: CASSFMGGRANEQFF.

The chain recombines TRBV6-5 with TRBJ2-1; D possibly corresponds to TRBD2 (6 bases). With 5 bases removed from V and 2 bases from J, the gap between germline ends came to 13 bases. The CDR3 consists of 15 residues. Per germline, CDR1 MNHEY and CDR2 SVGAGI. The CDR3 reads CASSRSGSTYNEQFF. CDR3 in DNA: TGTGCCAGCAGTCGTAGCGGCTCAACCTACAATGAGCAGTTCTTC.

The chain carries TRBV4-1 and TRBJ2-7, with a tentative D call TRBD2 (5 bases). The CDR3 is made up of 16 amino acids. The germline CDR1 and CDR2 sequences are MGHRA and YSYEKL. Trimming removed 0 bases from V and 3 bases from J, with 15 bases in between. In DNA form, the CDR3 reads TGCGCCAGCAGCCAAGAGGGCGGGCCTCTACTCTACGAGCAGTACTTC. Amino acids: CASSQEGGPLLYEQYF.

The V gene is TRBV6-1, the J gene TRBJ1-2; the D is unclear. CDR1 MNHNS and CDR2 SASEGT come from the germline V gene. The V and J ends lost 7 bases and 11 bases respectively, with 11 bases between them. This CDR3 contains 10 residues. CDR3 in amino acids: CASTSGQYTF. CDR3 nucleotides: TGTGCCAGCACTAGCGGGCAATACACCTTC.

The chain joins TRBV9 to TRBJ2-7, with a possible D match to TRBD1 (5 bases). The V and J ends lost 4 bases and 2 bases respectively, with 13 bases between them. The CDR3 is made up of 14 amino acids. The germline gives CDR1 SGDLS, CDR2 YYNGEE. The chain's CDR3 is CASSPRGGTYEQYF. Here the CDR3 DNA reads TGTGCCAGCAGCCCAAGGGGTGGGACCTACGAGCAGTACTTC. The full variable domain, its missing parts supplied by reference TRBV9 and TRBJ2-7, is DSGVTQTPKHLITATGQRVTLRCSPRSGDLSVYWYQQSLDQGLQFLIQYYNGEERAKGNILERFSAQQFPDLHSELNLSSLELGDSALYFCASSPRGGTYEQYFGPGTRLTVT.

This clone is a singleton in its sample. V usage is TRBV6-1 and J usage is TRBJ1-6, with D uncertain. Germline CDR1 is MNHNS and CDR2 is SASEGT. Trimming removed 2 bases from V and 5 bases from J, with 4 bases in between. The CDR3 totals 13 residues. The CDR3, as DNA: TGTGCCAGCAGTGAACAGGATAATTCACCCCTCCACTTT. Translating it yields CASSEQDNSPLHF.

V usage is TRBV7-9 and J usage is TRBJ2-7; 9 bases are shared with TRBD1. Germline CDR1 SEHNR, CDR2 FQNEAQ (reference sequence). V dropped 5 bases and J dropped 6; count of bases not matched to a gene: 8. The CDR3 loop spans 14 amino acids. The CDR3 region is CASSPGQGRFEQYF. CDR3 sequence (DNA): TGTGCCAGCAGCCCGGGACAGGGTCGGTTCGAGCAGTACTTC.

This chain connects TRBV5-1 to TRBJ1-3; D not certain. CDR1 SGHRS and CDR2 YFSETQ come from the germline V gene. V lost 0 bases and J lost 0, with 16 bases in between. The CDR3 runs to 18 residues. CDR3 coding DNA: TGCGCCAGCAGCTTGGCCGAAGGTCTGGGAGTCTCTGGAAACACCATATATTTT. This gives the protein CASSLAEGLGVSGNTIYF.

This clone turned up a few times. The V and J genes are TRBV6-5 and TRBJ1-1, with no clear D. Germline assignment: CDR1 MNHEY and CDR2 SVGAGI. This CDR3 is 14 amino acids long. Trimming took off 6 bases at V and 5 bases at J, with 16 bases between the two ends. CDR3 nucleotide sequence: TGTGCCAGCAGCCCAAACGGGTTTAGAACTGAAGCTTTCTTT. Its translation is CASSPNGFRTEAFF.

This clone was observed a single time. The rearrangement links TRBV2 to TRBJ2-7, with 8 bases lining up with TRBD1. Germline values: CDR1 SNHLY, CDR2 FYNNEI. The V segment lost 8 bases and the J segment 6 bases; nucleotides outside the gene matches: 9. The CDR3 is 13 residues long. The CDR3 loop is CASGRTGSSEQYF. CDR3 bases: TGTGCCAGCGGGAGGACAGGGAGTTCCGAGCAGTACTTC.

The V gene is TRBV29-1, the J gene TRBJ2-7, with TRBD1 matching over 10 bases. Germline loops: CDR1 SQVTM, CDR2 ANQGSEA. The ends lost 6 bases at V and 6 bases at J; junction bases unmatched: 8. The CDR3 is 13 residues long. CDR3 in amino acids: CSVSGTGAGEQYF. The CDR3 nucleotides are TGCAGCGTCTCCGGGACAGGGGCTGGCGAGCAGTACTTC.

The chain uses TRBV7-9 and TRBJ1-5, with 10 nucleotides matching TRBD1. From germline, CDR1 is SEHNR and CDR2 FQNEAQ (reference sequence). V lost 5 bases and J lost 0; bases outside the gene matches: 10. The CDR3 spans 18 residues. CDR3 bases: TGTGCCAGCAGCGGTCGGGACAGGGGATACTATAGCAATCAGCCCCAGCATTTT. Encoded protein: CASSGRDRGYYSNQPQHF.

The chain links TRBV27 to TRBJ2-7; 7 bases match TRBD1. Germline V gene sequence: CDR1 MNHEY, CDR2 SMNVEV (reference sequence). This CDR3 region has 13 residues. V was clipped by 5 bases and J by 3 bases; unmatched bases: 4. The CDR3 loop reads CASSIRQGYEQYF. The CDR3 DNA is TGTGCCAGCAGTATACGACAGGGCTACGAGCAGTACTTC.